The sequence of this TCR beta chain was determined in a study of radiotherapy plus CTLA-4 blockade in lung cancer. Sequenced by immunoSEQ multiplex PCR; TCRdb stores in-frame clones only, minus some. The sample lists about 68,000 clones; around 79% were seen once. Whole-study results and caveats: Once radiotherapy plus ipilimumab had been given, TCR clones derived from tumor expanded in blood.

This clone came up once. Its target is unknown. There are 13 residues in the CDR3. Trimming left V 5 bases short and J 4 bases short, with 11 bases between. Germline V lookup: CDR1 MNHEY, CDR2 SVGAGI. The sample was peripheral blood, taken from a patient treated with radiotherapy plus ipilimumab. This chain connects TRBV6-5 to TRBJ1-1, with D unclear. This TCR came from a human donor with non-small cell lung cancer who had a complete response to radiotherapy plus ipilimumab. The CDR3 coding sequence is TGTGCCAGCAGTACCCGGGGATCCACTGAAGCTTTCTTT. It codes for CASSTRGSTEAFF.